This TCR beta chain was obtained from a study of T-cell memory formation after mild COVID-19. Regarding the study as a whole: Clones that contracted clustered mainly in CM and EM if CD4+ and in EMRA if CD8+. Some SARS-CoV-2-responding clones were already detected in memory before infection.

It was 5'RACE with constant-segment primers that produced the TCR alpha and TCR beta cDNA libraries, which carried sample barcodes and UMIs. TCRdb processed the 5' RACE reads anew with MiXCR; each CDR3 protein has one entry. The repertoire holds about 400,000 distinct CDR3 sequences, with 23% as singletons. This CDR3 region has 14 residues. Germline V gene sequence: CDR1 DFQATT, CDR2 SNEGSKA (reference sequence). The V segment lost 5 bases and the J segment 3 bases; nucleotides outside the gene matches: 10. This clonotype was counted a few times. No antigen is known for it. The sequence derives from an adult woman who had mild COVID-19 (a few samples of this study predate the infection). Cell type and time point are not known. The specimen was PBMCs or a T cell subset sorted from them (not recorded which). V is TRBV20-1 and J is TRBJ2-7; 7 bases map to TRBD2. The CDR3 DNA sequence: TGCAGTGCTGGACGCCTAGTAGCGGGCTACGAGCAGTACTTC. This encodes CSAGRLVAGYEQYF.